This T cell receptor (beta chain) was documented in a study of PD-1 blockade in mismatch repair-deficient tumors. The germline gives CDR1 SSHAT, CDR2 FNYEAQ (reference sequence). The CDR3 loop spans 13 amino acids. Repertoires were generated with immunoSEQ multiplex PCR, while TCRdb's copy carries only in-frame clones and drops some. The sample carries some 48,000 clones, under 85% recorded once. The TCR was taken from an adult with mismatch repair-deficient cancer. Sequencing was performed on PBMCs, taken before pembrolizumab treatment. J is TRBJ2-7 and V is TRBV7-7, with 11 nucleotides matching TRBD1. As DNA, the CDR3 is TGTGCTGATAGAGGGACAGGGGGCTACGAGCAGTACTTC. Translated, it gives CADRGTGGYEQYF.